Each of the 11 T cell receptor beta chains below was sequenced from the same sample in a study of CD8+ T cells in alopecia areata. The pooled cutaneous lymph node cells were sorted using several markers (CD4, CD8alpha, NKG2D, NKG2ACE and others). Following extraction, RNA underwent reverse transcription to cDNA, which served as the sequencing template. TCRdb's table, derived via immunoSEQ multiplex PCR, lists solely in-frame clones and lacks some. The sample holds about 270,000 clones, and no clone turns up only once. The sample comprised CD4+ T cells sorted from a lymph node. The origin of the receptors is a C3H/HeJ mouse with alopecia areata. Mouse strain MHC haplotype: H2-k.

Regarding this clone: Genes and germline are mouse. The read ends 4 residues shy of where the CDR3 ends; the end is completed using the germline J gene. V usage is TRBV3 and J usage is TRBJ2-5; 11 bases fit TRBD2. Germline CDR1 reads SNHLY; CDR2 reads FYNGKV (reference sequence). After removal of 5 bases from V and 1 base from J, the junction contained 2 bases not matched to a gene. The CDR3 is 15 amino acids. CDR3 sequence reads: CASSPTGGDQDTQYF. Partial CDR3 DNA: TGTGCCAGCAGCCCGACTGGGGGGGACCAAGAC.

This clone was detected only a few times. The listed genes are named as in mouse. The sequence runs out 4 residues before the end of the CDR3; the remainder is reconstructed from the germline J gene. The sample carries other DNA sequences with the same CDR3. V gene TRBV17 combines with J gene TRBJ2-5; TRBD2 matches at 9 bases. The CDR3 sequence is 14 residues long. From germline, CDR1 is MNHDT and CDR2 YYDKIL. The CDR3 bases that were read are TGTGCTAGCAGTAGTTGGGGGGGCGAAGAC. Translated: CASSSWGGED. The whole CDR3 region reads CASSSWGGEDTQYF.

This clone has just a few counts. Gene names refer to mouse genes. Sequencing ends 4 residues short of the CDR3 end; the germline J gene provides the rest. This rearrangement joins TRBV5 to TRBJ2-1; no clear D gene. The CDR3 spans 15 residues. CDR1 and CDR2 (germline): LGHNA, YNLKQL (reference sequence). The V end lost 0 bases, the J end lost 0 bases, and 6 bases lay between the germline ends. Incomplete CDR3 DNA: TGTGCCAGCAGCCAAGACAGGCTTAACTATGCT. Translating it yields CASSQDRLNYA. The whole CDR3 sequence reads CASSQDRLNYAEQFF.

As concerns this clone: Germline and genes: mouse. Coverage ceases 4 residues before the CDR3 finishes, and the germline J gene fills in the end. Other nucleotide sequences in the sample specify the same CDR3. The chain is built from TRBV31 and TRBJ2-2; 10 positions match TRBD2. J was trimmed by 2 bases and V by 1 base; bases with no gene match: 1. Per the germline V gene, CDR1 is GKSSPN and CDR2 is SITVG. There are 15 residues in the CDR3. The CDR3 bases that were read are TGTGCCTGGAGTCCTGGGGGGGCGAACACCGGG. This gives the protein CAWSPGGANTG. The whole CDR3 sequence reads CAWSPGGANTGQLYF.

This clone came up a few times. All gene names here are mouse names. The read ends 4 residues before the CDR3 terminus; that terminus is restored from the germline J gene. The rearrangement uses TRBV1 and TRBJ1-1; the D gene is possibly TRBD1 (6 bases). This CDR3 is built from 15 residues. Germline CDR1 is NSQYPW and CDR2 is LRSPGD (reference sequence). Trimming stripped 5 bases from V and 0 bases from J, with 13 bases between. This CDR3 reads CTCSSRDTSNTEVFF. Partial CDR3 DNA: TGCACCTGCAGTAGTCGGGACACCTCAAACACA.

This clone has only a few counts. Gene names follow the mouse nomenclature. The read ends 4 residues early relative to the CDR3; the germline J gene fills the gap. V usage is TRBV13-2 and J usage is TRBJ1-2; 9 bases fit TRBD1. The CDR3 consists of 15 residues. CDR1 is NNHNN and CDR2 is SYGAGS in the germline V gene (reference sequence). V shed 0 bases and J 4 bases; nucleotides not matched to a gene: 4. The DNA read from the CDR3 is TGTGCCAGCGGTGATGCTGGGGACAGGGCCTCC. It specifies CASGDAGDRAS. The complete CDR3 sequence is CASGDAGDRASDYTF.

Worth noting for this clone: Gene names are the mouse ones. The CDR3 end is not reached by the read, which stops 4 residues before it; the germline J gene fills it in. J is TRBJ2-5 and V is TRBV19; the match to TRBD2 covers 9 bases. Germline CDR1 and CDR2: FNHDT and SITEND (reference sequence). The CDR3 sequence is 14 residues long. The chain's CDR3 is CASSSGLGKDTQYF. The DNA read from the CDR3 is TGTGCCAGCAGTTCGGGACTGGGCAAAGAC.

This clone was counted only a few times. The gene symbols are mouse symbols. Coverage ceases 4 residues before the CDR3 finishes, and the germline J gene fills in the end. J is TRBJ2-2 and V is TRBV13-2; 9 bases line up with TRBD1. CDR1 and CDR2 from the germline V gene are NNHNN and SYGAGS (reference sequence). This CDR3 spans 17 amino acids. Trimming cost V 0 bases and J 3 bases; bases outside gene matches: 6. Here the CDR3 reads CASGDARGQGHTGQLYF. CDR3 DNA, as far as it was read: TGTGCCAGCGGTGATGCTAGGGGACAGGGCCACACCGGG.

Worth noting for this clone: The gene symbols are mouse symbols. The sequence runs out 4 residues before the end of the CDR3; the remainder is reconstructed from the germline J gene. The rearrangement uses TRBV5 and TRBJ2-5, with D possibly matching TRBD1 (6 bases). Germline V lookup: CDR1 LGHNA, CDR2 YNLKQL (reference sequence). This CDR3 has 16 residues. The CDR3 region is CASSQDGTGMGDTQYF. The part of the CDR3 DNA that was read is TGTGCCAGCAGCCAAGACGGCACAGGGATGGGAGAC.

This clone was seen only a few times. Mouse germline and gene names are used. The read finishes 4 residues shy of the CDR3 end, and the germline J gene is used to complete it. The gene calls are TRBV5 and TRBJ1-1, with a possible D match to TRBD1 (5 bases). Looked up from germline, CDR1 is LGHNA and CDR2 is YNLKQL (reference sequence). The CDR3 has 14 residues. Between the trimmed V and J ends, which lost 1 base and 1 base, there was a span of 7 bases. CDR3: CASSQVTGNTEVFF. CDR3 bases read: TGTGCCAGCAGCCAAGTTACAGGGAACACA.

This clone has just a few counts. These gene names are mouse names. The DNA ends 3 residues before the CDR3 does, and the rest of the CDR3 is filled in from the germline J gene. V and J are TRBV1 and TRBJ1-6; 8 bases align to TRBD1. TRBJ1-6 is flagged as an ORF with uncertain function. V shed 0 bases, J shed 0 bases, and the junction held 1 base outside the gene matches. Germline V lookup: CDR1 NSQYPW, CDR2 LRSPGD (reference sequence). There are 17 residues in the CDR3. CDR3 protein: CTCSAEDRGSYNSPLYF. The covered CDR3 bases are TGCACCTGCAGTGCAGAAGACAGGGGTTCCTATAATTCGCCC.